A selection of T cell receptor beta chains follows, all from one sample in a study of blood T cell repertoires in COVID-19. Method: immunoSEQ multiplex PCR; TCRdb's copy keeps in-frame clones and lacks some. This table holds about 130,000 clones, around 83% found once. The sample consisted of peripheral blood. Every receptor here comes from a human donor in a cohort sampled during active COVID-19. Both conserved end residues are part of each CDR3. The D gene is left open where the match is weak. For some rows the clone size is stated as once, few or many, or as a class when expanded; others skip it.

DNA: TGTGCCAGCAGCTCACCATTGACAGGGGGGTACTCACCCCTCCACTTT; CDR3: CASSSPLTGGYSPLHF; size: many; length: 16; D: TRBD1; J: TRBJ1-6; V: TRBV5-6
DNA: TGTGCCAGCTCCCCGCAACTAGCTCTCAATGAGCAGTTCTTC; CDR3: CASSPQLALNEQFF; size: .; length: 14; D: .; J: TRBJ2-1; V: TRBV6-6
DNA: TGTGCCAGCAGTTTACTAGCGGGGGAACAGCGTACGCAGTATTTT; CDR3: CASSLLAGEQRTQYF; size: .; length: 15; D: TRBD2; J: TRBJ2-3; V: TRBV28
DNA: TGTGCCAGCAGCTTACATCAGGGGGGCGGCTACACCTTC; CDR3: CASSLHQGGGYTF; size: .; length: 13; D: TRBD1; J: TRBJ1-2; V: TRBV11-2
DNA: TGTGCCAGTAGTATAACGGGGGAGGATCAGCCCCAGCATTTT; CDR3: CASSITGEDQPQHF; size: .; length: 14; D: .; J: TRBJ1-5; V: TRBV19
DNA: TGTGCCAGCAGTTTTCCCGCGGGGGGACGGGATACGCAGTATTTT; CDR3: CASSFPAGGRDTQYF; size: few; length: 15; D: TRBD2; J: TRBJ2-3; V: TRBV6-5
DNA: TGTGCCCGTTCTTATGGGCCTAACACCGGGGAGCTGTTTTTT; CDR3: CARSYGPNTGELFF; size: .; length: 14; D: .; J: TRBJ2-2; V: TRBV30
DNA: TGTGCCAGCAGCTCCGATAGCGGGAACAATGAGCAGTTCTTC; CDR3: CASSSDSGNNEQFF; size: .; length: 14; D: TRBD2; J: TRBJ2-1; V: TRBV5-4
DNA: TGTGCCAGCTCACCCCTCAGCGGGGACACAGATACGCAGTATTTT; CDR3: CASSPLSGDTDTQYF; size: .; length: 15; D: TRBD2; J: TRBJ2-3; V: TRBV18
DNA: TGTGCCTGGAGGACCGGGACAGGCCCGTCCTATGGCTACACCTTC; CDR3: CAWRTGTGPSYGYTF; size: .; length: 15; D: TRBD1; J: TRBJ1-2; V: TRBV30
DNA: TGTGCCAGCAGCGTAGGCGGGTTGACAGATACGCAGTATTTT; CDR3: CASSVGGLTDTQYF; size: .; length: 14; D: .; J: TRBJ2-3; V: TRBV9
DNA: TGTGCCAGCAGTTCCCACAGGGGCAGCTATGGCTACACCTTC; CDR3: CASSSHRGSYGYTF; size: .; length: 14; D: TRBD1; J: TRBJ1-2; V: TRBV27
DNA: TGTGCCTGGAGAGCCGGGACTACCACAGATACGCAGTATTTT; CDR3: CAWRAGTTTDTQYF; size: .; length: 14; D: TRBD2; J: TRBJ2-3; V: TRBV30
DNA: TGTGCCAGCAGCTTGTTAGCAGGGGGCTTCTACGAGCAGTACTTC; CDR3: CASSLLAGGFYEQYF; size: .; length: 15; D: TRBD1; J: TRBJ2-7; V: TRBV5-6
DNA: TGTGCCAGCAGTTACGACAGGGGGCTGAACACTGAAGCTTTCTTT; CDR3: CASSYDRGLNTEAFF; size: .; length: 15; D: TRBD1; J: TRBJ1-1; V: TRBV6-2/TRBV6-3
DNA: TGCGCCAGCCGGGGGAGGAACACTGAAGCTTTCTTT; CDR3: CASRGRNTEAFF; size: .; length: 12; D: .; J: TRBJ1-1; V: TRBV4-3
DNA: TGCGCCAGCAGCTTATCAGGGAGGGATAGCTACACCTTC; CDR3: CASSLSGRDSYTF; size: .; length: 13; D: .; J: TRBJ1-2; V: TRBV5-1
DNA: TGCAGCGTTGTACCTTGGACAGAAAAAGGAGCTTTCTTT; CDR3: CSVVPWTEKGAFF; size: once; length: 13; D: .; J: TRBJ1-1; V: TRBV29-1
DNA: TGTGCCAGCAGTTACTCCCGCGGGCATTATACAGATACGCAGTATTTT; CDR3: CASSYSRGHYTDTQYF; size: .; length: 16; D: .; J: TRBJ2-3; V: TRBV6-5
DNA: TGTGCCAGCAGCGTACGGAGCATCCAAGAGACCCAGTACTTC; CDR3: CASSVRSIQETQYF; size: once; length: 14; D: .; J: TRBJ2-5; V: TRBV9
DNA: TGTGCCAGCAGTCCCAGACAGGGGACCCCTTCTGGCTACACCTTC; CDR3: CASSPRQGTPSGYTF; size: .; length: 15; D: TRBD1; J: TRBJ1-2; V: TRBV27
DNA: TGTGCCACCAGTGATTTGGTAGCGGGAGGCTACAATGAGCAGTTCTTC; CDR3: CATSDLVAGGYNEQFF; size: .; length: 16; D: TRBD2; J: TRBJ2-1; V: TRBV24-1
DNA: TGTGCCAGTAGTATTGAGCAAAATCAGCCCCAGCATTTT; CDR3: CASSIEQNQPQHF; size: once; length: 13; D: .; J: TRBJ1-5; V: TRBV19